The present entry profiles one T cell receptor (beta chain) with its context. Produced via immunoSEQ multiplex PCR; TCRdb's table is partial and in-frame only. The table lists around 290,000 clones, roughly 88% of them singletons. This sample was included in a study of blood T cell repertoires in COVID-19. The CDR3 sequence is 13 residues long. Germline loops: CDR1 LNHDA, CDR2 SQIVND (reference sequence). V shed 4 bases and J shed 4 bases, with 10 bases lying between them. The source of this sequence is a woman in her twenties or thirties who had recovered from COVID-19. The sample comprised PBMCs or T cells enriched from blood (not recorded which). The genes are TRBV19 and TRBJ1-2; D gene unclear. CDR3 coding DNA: TGTGCCAGTAGTACTCCAGGTCTCTATGGCTACACCTTC. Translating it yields CASSTPGLYGYTF. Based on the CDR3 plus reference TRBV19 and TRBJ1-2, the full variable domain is DGGITQSPKYLFRKEGQNVTLSCEQNLNHDAMYWYRQDPGQGLRLIYYSQIVNDFQKGDIAEGYSVSREKKESFPLTVTSAQKNPTAFYLCASSTPGLYGYTFGSGTRLTVV.